The 25 T cell receptor beta chains in this list originate from one sample, sequenced in a study of PD-1 blockade in classical Hodgkin lymphoma. Some clones are missing from TCRdb's copy, which holds only in-frame ones; the method was immunoSEQ multiplex PCR. In the table there are about 41,000 clones, roughly 69% of which are singletons. Specified time point: cycle 4 day 1 (C4D1), after about 6 weeks of nivolumab. There was relapse after autologous stem cell transplantation in every patient, and there was variation in brentuximab vedotin exposure. Material: peripheral blood mononuclear cells (PBMCs), obtained before the fourth cycle of nivolumab. These receptors were taken from a human donor with classical Hodgkin lymphoma.

The chain recombines TRBV6-5 with TRBJ1-2; 9 bases match TRBD1. CDR3 length equals 15 residues. Germline values: CDR1 MNHEY, CDR2 SVGAGI. After removal of 0 bases from V and 7 bases from J, the junction contained 6 bases not matched to a gene. CDR3 sequence: CASSYSGQGVPGYTF. The CDR3 DNA sequence: TGTGCCAGCAGTTACTCGGGACAGGGCGTTCCTGGCTACACCTTC.

V is TRBV19 and J is TRBJ2-7, with TRBD2 identical over 11 bases. Germline assignment: CDR1 LNHDA and CDR2 SQIVND (reference sequence). The CDR3 contains 15 residues. J lost 0 bases, V lost 5 bases, and 3 bases had no gene match. The CDR3 nucleotides are TGTGCCAGTAGTCTAGCGGGGGGCCGCTCCTACGAGCAGTACTTC. Translation: CASSLAGGRSYEQYF.

CDR3: CASSFGTDTQYF. CDR3 DNA: TGTGCCAGCAGTTTTGGTACAGATACGCAGTATTTT. This chain links TRBV5-6 with TRBJ2-3; no clear D. There are 12 residues in the CDR3. The ends were cut back, 5 bases at V and 3 bases at J, with 7 bases in the middle. Germline assignment: CDR1 SGHDT and CDR2 YYEEEE.

The chain recombines TRBV4-2 with TRBJ2-1; no clear D gene. From germline, CDR1 is LGHNA and CDR2 YNFKEQ. Trimming removed 0 bases from V and 6 bases from J, with 15 bases in between. This CDR3 is 16 amino acids long. The CDR3 DNA reads as TGTGCCAGCAGCCAAGAAGACGACCCCCCGTTCAATGAGCAGTTCTTC. It specifies CASSQEDDPPFNEQFF.

The chain carries TRBV30 and TRBJ1-1; 7 bases match TRBD1. Germline V lookup: CDR1 GTSNPN, CDR2 SVGIG (reference sequence). The length of the CDR3 is 18 residues. V dropped 1 base and J dropped 0; count of bases not matched to a gene: 14. CDR3 sequence reads: CAWSGPPRGLMMNTEAFF. CDR3 DNA: TGTGCCTGGAGTGGCCCCCCTAGGGGGCTGATGATGAACACTGAAGCTTTCTTT.

The rearrangement links TRBV4-3 to TRBJ2-7, with 13 bases that match TRBD2. This CDR3 region has 16 residues. After removal of 4 bases from V and 3 bases from J, the junction contained 6 bases not matched to a gene. The germline CDR1 and CDR2 sequences are LGHNA and YSLEER. CDR3 in amino acids: CASSRTSGGAIYEQYF. The CDR3 bases are TGCGCCAGCAGCCGAACTAGCGGGGGGGCTATCTACGAGCAGTACTTC.

This clone was seen just once. The rearrangement uses TRBV2 and TRBJ2-1, with D tentatively TRBD2 (5 bases). This CDR3 is 15 amino acids long. V dropped 3 bases and J dropped 3 bases, with 12 bases sitting between them. Germline V CDR1 and CDR2: SNHLY, FYNNEI. CDR3 DNA sequence: TGTGCCAGCAGTGAGCCTAGCTTGGTCTACAATGAGCAGTTCTTC. Residues: CASSEPSLVYNEQFF.

The chain employs TRBV2 and TRBJ1-5; D gene uncertain. This CDR3 is built from 14 residues. Trimming left V 1 base short and J 0 bases short, with 4 bases between. Per germline, CDR1 SNHLY and CDR2 FYNNEI. In DNA form, the CDR3 reads TGTGCCAGCAGTGAAGGGGTTAGCAATCAGCCCCAGCATTTT. Residues: CASSEGVSNQPQHF.

J is TRBJ2-3 and V is TRBV28; perhaps TRBD1 as D (6 bases). This CDR3 has 15 amino acids. The V gene lost 3 bases and the J gene lost 4 bases, with 14 bases spanning the gap. CDR1 is MDHEN, CDR2 SYDVKM, per germline. CDR3 sequence reads: CASSFVQEGADTQYF. As DNA, the CDR3 is TGTGCCAGCAGTTTCGTTCAAGAGGGGGCAGATACGCAGTATTTT.

The sample holds a few counts of this clone. This rearrangement joins TRBV30 to TRBJ1-1; D remains ambiguous. The length of the CDR3 is 12 residues. V lost 5 bases, J lost 0 bases, and 7 bases lay in between. Germline V gives CDR1 GTSNPN, CDR2 SVGIG (reference sequence). The CDR3 region is CAWLSMNTEAFF. The CDR3 DNA follows: TGTGCCTGGTTATCAATGAACACTGAAGCTTTCTTT.

A remark on this clone: Compared with germline, one end of the junction differs, possibly owing to a read error. This chain links TRBV10-3 with TRBJ2-1; 11 bases map to TRBD2. Germline values: CDR1 ENHRY, CDR2 SYGVKD. The CDR3 is made up of 16 amino acids. The CDR3, as DNA: TGTGCCATCAGTGACGGGCCGTGGGTTCTAGCGGGGGGTAGGGTCTTC. It specifies CAISDGPWVLAGGRVF.

This clone was seen more than once but under ten times. The chain has TRBV7-2 and TRBJ1-6; tentative D call: TRBD1 (5 bases). The CDR3 consists of 13 residues. CDR1 and CDR2 from the germline V gene are SGHTA and FQGNSA. V shed 1 base and J shed 8 bases, with 6 bases lying between them. DNA for the CDR3: TGTGCCAGCAGCTTAGAGGGGTATTCACCCCTCCACTTT. Translated: CASSLEGYSPLHF.

The V and J genes are TRBV7-2 and TRBJ1-6; D possibly corresponds to TRBD1 (5 bases). V lost 0 bases, J lost 7 bases, and 13 bases lay in between. The CDR3 is 16 amino acids. The germline V gene has CDR1 SGHTA and CDR2 FQGNSA. The DNA of the CDR3 is TGTGCCAGCAGCTTAGCACAGGTTGCGTCCAATTCACCCCTCCACTTT. Translated, it gives CASSLAQVASNSPLHF.

Here the CDR3 reads CASSDDSPNEKLFF. The CDR3, as DNA: TGTGCCAGCAGTGACGACAGCCCTAATGAAAAACTGTTTTTT. The chain joins TRBV6-5 to TRBJ1-4; D is possibly TRBD1 (5 bases). Trimming left V 5 bases short and J 3 bases short, with 10 bases between. This CDR3 has 14 amino acids. CDR1 is MNHEY and CDR2 is SVGAGI in the germline V gene.

This clone is medium-sized by share. The gene calls are TRBV10-3 and TRBJ1-1, with a weak D call TRBD1 (5 bases). This CDR3 is built from 15 residues. With 6 bases removed from V and 4 bases from J, the gap between germline ends came to 18 bases. Germline values: CDR1 ENHRY, CDR2 SYGVKD. Here the CDR3 DNA reads TGTGCCATCAGGTTTAAGAGGGATGGGGGCACTGAAGCTTTCTTT. It is translated as CAIRFKRDGGTEAFF.

The CDR3 region has the DNA TGTGCCACCAGCAGAGAAATTGGGCCGGCTGACGGGGAGCTGTTTTTT. Translating gives CATSREIGPADGELFF. The V call is TRBV15, the J call TRBJ2-2, with unresolved D. The germline CDR1 and CDR2 sequences are LNHNV and YYDKDF (reference sequence). The CDR3 sequence is 16 residues long. The V end lost 0 bases, the J end lost 7 bases, and 15 bases lay between the germline ends.

The J gene is TRBJ2-7, the V gene TRBV7-9, with D unresolved. CDR1 and CDR2 from the germline V gene are SEHNR and FQNEAQ (reference sequence). The CDR3 runs to 16 residues. V lost 0 bases and J 2 bases, leaving 14 bases between the germline ends. CDR3 region: CASSLAARPPPYEQYF. The DNA of the CDR3 is TGTGCCAGCAGCTTAGCGGCTAGACCACCGCCCTACGAGCAGTACTTC.

A few counts support this clone. This chain links TRBV6-6 with TRBJ2-3, with D unclear. Germline CDR1 MNHNY, CDR2 SVGAGI (reference sequence). This CDR3 region has 16 residues. Trimming pared 4 bases from V and 4 bases from J, leaving 18 bases between. The CDR3 protein is CASSSNSADPSDTQYF. Here the CDR3 DNA reads TGTGCCAGCAGTTCCAATTCGGCCGACCCCTCAGATACGCAGTATTTT.

This clone showed up just a few times. V usage is TRBV11-2 and J usage is TRBJ1-1; TRBD1 matches 7 bases. The CDR3 runs 16 residues. Germline assignment: CDR1 SGHAT and CDR2 FQNNGV. J was trimmed by 0 bases and V by 1 base; bases with no gene match: 5. The CDR3 DNA reads TGTGCCAGCAGCTTAGCCCTACAGGGGATGAACACTGAAGCTTTCTTT. Protein product: CASSLALQGMNTEAFF.

This clone came up a few times. CDR3 sequence (DNA): TGTGCCAGCAGGAACAGCTACTCTGGAAACACCATATATTTT. It codes for CASRNSYSGNTIYF. The V call is TRBV2, the J call TRBJ1-3; D not resolved. Germline lookup yields CDR1 SNHLY and CDR2 FYNNEI. The CDR3 is 14 residues long. Deletions cut 6 bases from V and 0 bases from J, with 9 bases between.

CDR3 region: CASSPTGRGGGDEQFF. The CDR3 DNA follows: TGTGCCAGCAGCCCCACAGGGCGGGGGGGCGGGGATGAGCAGTTCTTC. The chain combines TRBV5-6 with TRBJ2-1, with 9 bases matching TRBD2. Germline assignment: CDR1 SGHDT and CDR2 YYEEEE. J was trimmed by 8 bases and V by 4 bases; bases with no gene match: 13. The CDR3 has 16 residues. The full variable domain, completed using reference TRBV5-6 and TRBJ2-1, is DAGVTQSPTHLIKTRGQQVTLRCSPKSGHDTVSWYQQALGQGPQFIFQYYEEEERQRGNFPDRFSGHQFPNYSSELNVNALLLGDSALYLCASSPTGRGGGDEQFFGPGTRLTVL.

V gene TRBV6-1 combines with J gene TRBJ1-2, with TRBD1 matching over 10 bases. The CDR3 runs to 13 residues. The trim removed 3 bases at V and 7 bases at J, leaving 2 bases unmatched. CDR1 and CDR2 (germline): MNHNS, SASEGT. The CDR3 coding sequence is TGTGCCAGCAGTGATTGGGACAGGGGTGGCTACACCTTC. Encoded protein: CASSDWDRGGYTF.

The J gene is TRBJ1-2, the V gene TRBV5-6; D perhaps matches TRBD1 (6 bases). CDR1 SGHDT and CDR2 YYEEEE come from the germline V gene. This CDR3 comprises 13 residues. V was shortened by 2 bases and J by 10 bases, with 15 bases between the two germline ends. CDR3 DNA sequence: TGTGCCAGCAGCTTAACAGGGAGCGGTGCCTACACCTTC. Translating it yields CASSLTGSGAYTF.

There are many counts of this clone. V usage is TRBV30 and J usage is TRBJ2-7; unclear D gene. Germline V gene data show CDR1 as GTSNPN and CDR2 as SVGIG (reference sequence). CDR3 length equals 13 residues. Trimming left V 0 bases short and J 6 bases short, with 12 bases between. The CDR3 sequence is CAWSVLSNAEQYF. The CDR3 DNA reads as TGTGCCTGGAGTGTTCTGAGCAACGCCGAGCAGTACTTC.

The chain uses TRBV10-3 and TRBJ1-2, with D unclear. Trimming cost V 0 bases and J 4 bases, with 12 bases left between them. Looked up from germline, CDR1 is ENHRY and CDR2 is SYGVKD. The CDR3 spans 15 residues. The DNA for the CDR3 is TGTGCCATCAGTGAGTCCGACCCCTTTTCCTATGGCTACACCTTC. This translates into CAISESDPFSYGYTF.